This T cell receptor beta chain originates from a study of post-analysis software for immune sequencing data. Unique molecular identifiers were built into the TCR beta cDNA libraries. TCRdb ran MiXCR on the PCR reads and lists one entry per CDR3 protein. The sample records about 820,000 distinct CDR3 sequences, 53% being singletons. The CDR3 runs 15 residues. V lost 6 bases to trimming and J lost 8 bases, with 20 bases between them. On this clonotype: Antigen unknown.

Study outcomes and limitations: Controls showed significantly higher normalized Chao1 diversity than did multiple sclerosis patients. TRBV5-6, TRBV5-1 and TRBV20-1 belonged to a set of about five TRBV segments that were more frequent in patients than controls.

The specimen was blood. This chain connects TRBV12-3 or TRBV12-4 to TRBJ2-1; D ambiguous. This sequence was found in a girl aged 5-17 years with multiple sclerosis. CDR3 protein: CASSPSLAVGHEQFF. The CDR3 nucleotides read TGTGCCAGCAGCCCCTCCTTGGCGGTGGGTCATGAGCAGTTCTTC.